This TCR beta chain was captured by sequencing in a study of T-cell reconstitution after alpha-beta-depleted transplantation in children. Study-level findings and limits: In some patients, recipient T cells and intrathymic progenitors surviving conditioning explained high day-60 diversity.

As it was prepared, the TCRbeta library received unique molecular identifiers. TCRdb recomputed calls from the PCR reads with MiXCR, one row per CDR3 protein. The table includes 530,000 or so distinct CDR3 sequences, 25% to 30% detected once. This clonotype was picked up a small number of times. Its antigen is as yet unknown. The CDR3 length is 17 residues. V shed 6 bases, J shed 7 bases, and the junction held 13 bases outside the gene matches. V usage is TRBV12-3 or TRBV12-4 and J usage is TRBJ2-1; 12 bases agree with TRBD2. This receptor was obtained from a boy under two years old with Wiskott-Aldrich syndrome, due to receive a stem cell transplant. The sample consisted of PBMCs, taken before TCRalphabeta/CD19-depleted stem cell transplant. The CDR3 DNA reads as TGTGCCAGCAGGGAATGGTCGGGACTAGCGGGTACAAATGAGCAGTTCTTC. As protein: CASREWSGLAGTNEQFF.